This T cell receptor (beta chain) emerged from a study of identical twins. This clonotype came up a few times. TCRdb processed the 5' RACE reads anew with MiXCR; each CDR3 protein has one entry. The sample shows 700,000 or so distinct CDR3 sequences, about 9.4% of them seen only once. The sample was also linked to a second study, of yellow fever vaccine responses in identical twins.

The sequence came from a young woman in good health. The sample was PBMCs.

The DNA of the CDR3 is TGTGCCAGCAGCGTAGTCATAAATGAGCAGTTCTTC. Translated: CASSVVINEQFF. This chain connects TRBV9 to TRBJ2-1; unclear D gene. V was cut by 0 bases and J by 7 bases, with 5 bases left in between. Looked up from germline, CDR1 is SGDLS and CDR2 is YYNGEE. The CDR3 has 12 amino acids.